At least ten counts were recorded for the clone carrying this TCR beta chain. What it binds is not known. PCR was performed a second time for roughly 7 to 12 cycles using a sample-barcoded 5' primer and a J-beta primer mix. In TCRdb, the 5' RACE reads were re-called with MiXCR into one record per CDR3 protein. Of some 860,000 distinct CDR3 sequences listed, roughly three fifths were seen once; the top ten hold roughly 24%. The sample is drawn from a study of blood T cells in healthy people across ages. General observations from the study: Older age went with lower TCR beta diversity per million T cells, in a roughly linear way.

Each individual donor underwent a draw of ten milliliters of peripheral blood. Trimming at V came to 6 bases and at J to 6 bases, leaving 12 bases not matched to a gene. CDR3 length equals 15 residues. Germline-derived CDR1 and CDR2 are MNHEY and SVGAGI. The V call is TRBV6-5, the J call TRBJ2-3, with 7 positions matching TRBD2. Sequenced sample: blood. This TCR was recovered from a middle-aged man in good health. The CDR3 nucleotides are TGTGCCAGCAGGATCGGGAGGACCGTCGGGGATACGCAGTATTTT. Its translation is CASRIGRTVGDTQYF.